These T cell receptor beta chains were read from a single sample in a study of PD-L1 blockade in urothelial cancer. TCRdb keeps only in-frame clones here, not all; method: immunoSEQ multiplex PCR. The data show roughly 51,000 clones, with less than 85% seen just once and around 9.3% held by the top ten. Source: PBMCs, taken around atezolizumab (anti-PD-L1) treatment. The receptors stem from a man in his 70s with urothelial cancer. CDR3s include the opening cysteine and the closing phenylalanine or tryptophan. The D gene is left open where the match is weak. Clone size, where shown, is once, few, many, or a class for clones that have expanded.

cdr3_aa: CAWGRGPTNEKLFF
cdr3_nt: TGTGCCTGGGGGAGAGGGCCAACTAATGAAAAACTGTTTTTT
clone_size: -
cdr3_length: 14
j_call: TRBJ1-4
d_call: -
v_call: TRBV30

cdr3_aa: CASRGGTTSYEQYF
cdr3_nt: TGTGCCAGCAGAGGCGGGACTACATCCTACGAGCAGTACTTC
clone_size: -
cdr3_length: 14
j_call: TRBJ2-7
d_call: TRBD2
v_call: TRBV28

cdr3_aa: CSISSAVKNEQFF
cdr3_nt: TGCAGCATTTCTAGCGCGGTGAAGAATGAGCAGTTCTTC
clone_size: -
cdr3_length: 13
j_call: TRBJ2-1
d_call: -
v_call: TRBV29-1

cdr3_aa: CASSFGTGLRTDTQYF
cdr3_nt: TGCGCCAGCAGCTTCGGTACAGGACTACGCACAGATACGCAGTATTTT
clone_size: -
cdr3_length: 16
j_call: TRBJ2-3
d_call: -
v_call: TRBV5-1

cdr3_aa: CSVKQGVAGIYEQFF
cdr3_nt: TGCAGCGTAAAACAAGGGGTAGCGGGAATTTATGAGCAGTTCTTC
clone_size: -
cdr3_length: 15
j_call: TRBJ2-1
d_call: TRBD2
v_call: TRBV29-1

cdr3_aa: CASSVQGWTGELFF
cdr3_nt: TGTGCCAGCAGCGTGCAGGGGTGGACCGGGGAGCTGTTTTTT
clone_size: -
cdr3_length: 14
j_call: TRBJ2-2
d_call: -
v_call: TRBV5-4

cdr3_aa: CASRLLGGRTTDTQYF
cdr3_nt: TGTGCCAGCAGACTCTTAGGTGGGAGGACAACAGATACGCAGTATTTT
clone_size: -
cdr3_length: 16
j_call: TRBJ2-3
d_call: -
v_call: TRBV11-2

cdr3_aa: CASSEGHGQGGLWGYTF
cdr3_nt: TGTGCCAGCAGTGAAGGTCACGGACAGGGGGGATTATGGGGCTACACCTTC
clone_size: -
cdr3_length: 17
j_call: TRBJ1-2
d_call: TRBD1
v_call: TRBV6-1

cdr3_aa: CASSAGGYGYTF
cdr3_nt: TGTGCCAGCAGCGCAGGTGGCTATGGCTACACCTTC
clone_size: -
cdr3_length: 12
j_call: TRBJ1-2
d_call: -
v_call: TRBV7-9

cdr3_aa: CSVEGDRVKNYGYTF
cdr3_nt: TGCAGCGTTGAAGGGGACAGGGTTAAAAACTATGGCTACACCTTC
clone_size: few
cdr3_length: 15
j_call: TRBJ1-2
d_call: TRBD1
v_call: TRBV29-1

cdr3_aa: CAWSVQYEQFF
cdr3_nt: TGTGCCTGGAGTGTACAGTATGAGCAGTTCTTC
clone_size: -
cdr3_length: 11
j_call: TRBJ2-1
d_call: -
v_call: TRBV30

cdr3_aa: CASSWKGQGSGELFF
cdr3_nt: TGTGCCAGCAGCTGGAAGGGACAGGGGAGCGGGGAGCTGTTTTTT
clone_size: few
cdr3_length: 15
j_call: TRBJ2-2
d_call: TRBD1
v_call: TRBV5-5

cdr3_aa: CASSSGLAGVGYNEQFF
cdr3_nt: TGTGCCAGCAGTTCGGGACTAGCGGGAGTGGGGTACAATGAGCAGTTCTTC
clone_size: -
cdr3_length: 17
j_call: TRBJ2-1
d_call: TRBD2
v_call: TRBV28

cdr3_aa: CAISGTGESTDTQYF
cdr3_nt: TGTGCCATCAGTGGGACAGGGGAGAGCACAGATACGCAGTATTTT
clone_size: -
cdr3_length: 15
j_call: TRBJ2-3
d_call: TRBD1
v_call: TRBV10-3

cdr3_aa: CASSGAPADTQYF
cdr3_nt: TGTGCCAGTAGTGGGGCTCCGGCAGATACGCAGTATTTT
clone_size: -
cdr3_length: 13
j_call: TRBJ2-3
d_call: -
v_call: TRBV19

cdr3_aa: CASSLATRGPYEQYF
cdr3_nt: TGTGCCAGCAGCTTGGCCACTAGGGGGCCCTACGAGCAGTACTTC
clone_size: -
cdr3_length: 15
j_call: TRBJ2-7
d_call: TRBD1
v_call: TRBV5-4

cdr3_aa: CASSPRGGETQYF
cdr3_nt: TGTGCCAGCTCACCACGCGGGGGAGAGACCCAGTACTTC
clone_size: -
cdr3_length: 13
j_call: TRBJ2-5
d_call: TRBD2
v_call: TRBV18

cdr3_aa: CASISRQGPSNQPQHF
cdr3_nt: TGTGCCAGCATCTCCCGACAGGGCCCAAGCAATCAGCCCCAGCATTTT
clone_size: -
cdr3_length: 16
j_call: TRBJ1-5
d_call: TRBD1
v_call: TRBV28

cdr3_aa: CASSSGLAAYNEQFF
cdr3_nt: TGTGCCAGCAGTTCGGGACTAGCGGCCTACAATGAGCAGTTCTTC
clone_size: -
cdr3_length: 15
j_call: TRBJ2-1
d_call: TRBD2
v_call: TRBV27

cdr3_aa: CAIRGTGGNNEQFF
cdr3_nt: TGTGCCATCAGAGGGACGGGAGGGAACAATGAGCAGTTCTTC
clone_size: -
cdr3_length: 14
j_call: TRBJ2-1
d_call: TRBD2
v_call: TRBV10-3

cdr3_aa: CAWRWQGNTGELFF
cdr3_nt: TGTGCCTGGAGGTGGCAGGGGAACACCGGGGAGCTGTTTTTT
clone_size: -
cdr3_length: 14
j_call: TRBJ2-2
d_call: -
v_call: TRBV30

cdr3_aa: CASRLEGNTEAFF
cdr3_nt: TGTGCCAGCAGACTTGAGGGGAACACTGAAGCTTTCTTT
clone_size: -
cdr3_length: 13
j_call: TRBJ1-1
d_call: -
v_call: TRBV6-4

cdr3_aa: CASSQDSGNEQFF
cdr3_nt: TGCGCCAGCAGCCAGGACTCGGGCAATGAGCAGTTCTTC
clone_size: many
cdr3_length: 13
j_call: TRBJ2-1
d_call: -
v_call: TRBV5-1

cdr3_aa: CASSGDSRNTIYF
cdr3_nt: TGTGCCAGCAGTGGCGACAGCCGAAACACCATATATTTT
clone_size: -
cdr3_length: 13
j_call: TRBJ1-3
d_call: -
v_call: TRBV2

cdr3_aa: CSGGGDSGFGYGYTF
cdr3_nt: TGCAGCGGCGGAGGGGACAGTGGGTTTGGATATGGCTACACCTTC
clone_size: -
cdr3_length: 15
j_call: TRBJ1-2
d_call: TRBD1
v_call: TRBV29-1

cdr3_aa: CASSSGQSNEQFF
cdr3_nt: TGTGCCAGCAGTTCGGGACAATCGAATGAGCAGTTCTTC
clone_size: -
cdr3_length: 13
j_call: TRBJ2-1
d_call: -
v_call: TRBV2

cdr3_aa: CASSLAGLAGVYEQYF
cdr3_nt: TGTGCCAGCAGCTTGGCGGGACTAGCGGGAGTCTACGAGCAGTACTTC
clone_size: -
cdr3_length: 16
j_call: TRBJ2-7
d_call: TRBD2
v_call: TRBV5-4

cdr3_aa: CASSQDAGQVEKLFF
cdr3_nt: TGCGCCAGCAGCCAAGATGCAGGGCAGGTTGAAAAACTGTTTTTT
clone_size: -
cdr3_length: 15
j_call: TRBJ1-4
d_call: -
v_call: TRBV4-1

cdr3_aa: CASSTLRGQDEKLFF
cdr3_nt: TGTGCCAGCAGTACGCTCAGGGGGCAGGATGAAAAACTGTTTTTT
clone_size: few
cdr3_length: 15
j_call: TRBJ1-4
d_call: TRBD1
v_call: TRBV6-5

cdr3_aa: CASSTGLAEPSTDTQYF
cdr3_nt: TGTGCCAGTAGTACCGGACTAGCGGAGCCGTCCACAGATACGCAGTATTTT
clone_size: -
cdr3_length: 17
j_call: TRBJ2-3
d_call: TRBD2
v_call: TRBV19

cdr3_aa: CASKWGQGSTGELFF
cdr3_nt: TGTGCCAGCAAGTGGGGACAGGGGAGCACCGGGGAGCTGTTTTTT
clone_size: -
cdr3_length: 15
j_call: TRBJ2-2
d_call: TRBD1
v_call: TRBV2

cdr3_aa: CASSDRGLNYEQYF
cdr3_nt: TGTGCCAGCAGTGACCGAGGACTCAACTACGAGCAGTACTTC
clone_size: -
cdr3_length: 14
j_call: TRBJ2-7
d_call: -
v_call: TRBV2

cdr3_aa: CASSLGQGYSYEQYF
cdr3_nt: TGTGCCAGCAGCTTAGGGCAGGGTTATTCCTACGAGCAGTACTTC
clone_size: -
cdr3_length: 15
j_call: TRBJ2-7
d_call: -
v_call: TRBV7-9

cdr3_aa: CASSLTRTGGLNEQFF
cdr3_nt: TGTGCCAGCAGCTTAACCAGGACAGGGGGTCTGAATGAGCAGTTCTTC
clone_size: -
cdr3_length: 16
j_call: TRBJ2-1
d_call: TRBD1
v_call: TRBV7-3

cdr3_aa: CASSYPTRGAYEQYF
cdr3_nt: TGTGCCAGCAGTTACCCGACCAGGGGAGCGTACGAGCAGTACTTC
clone_size: few
cdr3_length: 15
j_call: TRBJ2-7
d_call: -
v_call: TRBV6-6

cdr3_aa: CASSLAYSEQYF
cdr3_nt: TGTGCCAGCAGCTTAGCATACTCCGAGCAGTACTTC
clone_size: -
cdr3_length: 12
j_call: TRBJ2-7
d_call: -
v_call: TRBV11-2

cdr3_aa: CASSDRGEKLFF
cdr3_nt: TGTGCCAGCAGCGACAGGGGCGAAAAACTGTTTTTT
clone_size: few
cdr3_length: 12
j_call: TRBJ1-4
d_call: TRBD1
v_call: TRBV2